This TCR beta chain is drawn from a study of cytomegalovirus exposure and HLA in healthy donors. Findings and caveats of the study: In a later analysis, about 17,000 TCR beta sequences were associated with HLA alleles at 0.05 false discovery rate. Among TCR beta chains of equal frequency, HLA-associated ones were more clonally expanded in a later analysis. Most TCR sequences were uncommon, yet certain public TCRs appeared in many donors.

Turning to this clone: Its cognate antigen is unknown.

The primer mix had 60 Vbeta and 13 Jbeta primers. Data came from immunoSEQ multiplex PCR; TCRdb stores just in-frame clones and leaves some out. The repertoire consists of 130,000 to 150,000 clones, with around 79% occurring once and the leading ten covering around 5.4%. V was shortened by 6 bases and J by 8 bases, with 16 bases between the two germline ends. From germline, CDR1 is LGHNA and CDR2 YSLEER. This CDR3 has 13 amino acids. This TCR was recovered from a man aged 30-40 years in good health and CMV-seropositive. The chain carries TRBV4-3 and TRBJ1-2, with a weak D call TRBD1 (5 bases). Sequenced material: PBMCs. CDR3 bases: TGCGCCAGCAGGGCAGGGCAAGTGGGAGGCTACACCTTC. Amino acids: CASRAGQVGGYTF.